The 3 T cell receptor beta chains below all came from one sample that was sequenced in a study of Graves' ophthalmopathy and Graves' hyperthyroidism. Transcripts of RNA were the source for amplifying TCR beta CDR3 regions. Investigators did first-round RT-PCR with HTBI primers, then second-round multiplex PCR. TCRdb ran MiXCR on the multiplex PCR reads and lists one entry per CDR3 protein. The repertoire includes some 750,000 distinct CDR3 sequences, 40% of them detected once, and 44% sits in the top ten. The sequencing input was peripheral blood. These receptors all stem from an adult man with Graves' ophthalmopathy.

This sequence joins TRBV7-9 and TRBJ2-2; D not resolved. The V gene lost 6 bases and the J gene lost 7 bases, with 9 bases spanning the gap. The germline V gene encodes CDR1 SEHNR and CDR2 FQNEAQ (reference sequence). This CDR3 is 12 amino acids long. The CDR3 sequence: CASSLNYGELFF. Written as DNA, the CDR3 is TGTGCCAGCAGTTTAAACTACGGGGAGCTGTTTTTT.

This chain joins TRBV20-1 and TRBJ2-7; a weak D match, TRBD2 (6 bases). Germline V gene data show CDR1 as DFQATT and CDR2 as SNEGSKA (reference sequence). This CDR3 is built from 12 residues. V was clipped by 6 bases and J by 2 bases, with 11 bases between them. CDR3 DNA sequence: TGCAGTGCAGGGAGGACTGCCTACGAGCAGTACTTC. Its translation: CSAGRTAYEQYF.

This clonotype came up a few times. The rearrangement joins TRBV10-3 to TRBJ1-4; D gene unclear. With 0 bases removed from V and 7 bases from J, the gap between germline ends came to 3 bases. Germline V gives CDR1 ENHRY, CDR2 SYGVKD. This CDR3 is built from 12 residues. The CDR3 DNA sequence: TGTGCCATCAGTGAGTCAGTTGAAAAACTGTTTTTT. Translating it yields CAISESVEKLFF.